Listed below are T cell receptor beta chains from one sample, sequenced in a study of T cell responses to AZD1222 COVID-19 vaccine. The assay was immunoSEQ multiplex PCR, and TCRdb's table has in-frame clones only and misses some. The top ten hold around 4.6% of the sample, which has 160,000 or so clones, about 92% seen once. The sequenced sample was peripheral blood, obtained on day 0 of MenACWY control vaccination. Every receptor here comes from an adult in good health. The conserved cysteine and the conserved F or W are not part of the CDR3 here. D genes are given only for firm matches. Size is omitted from some rows. Given values are once, few, many or a class for expanded clones.

D: TRBD2
size: NA
J: TRBJ2-7
V: TRBV19
CDR3: ASSRTSETYEQY

D: NA
size: NA
J: TRBJ1-3
V: TRBV7-9
CDR3: ASSGGGAGNTIY

D: NA
size: NA
J: TRBJ1-6
V: TRBV28
CDR3: ASIPGGGAYNSPLH

D: NA
size: NA
J: TRBJ1-2
V: TRBV9
CDR3: ASSVTETYGYT

D: NA
size: NA
J: TRBJ1-1
V: TRBV5-4
CDR3: ASSLAGHPLNTEAF

D: NA
size: NA
J: TRBJ1-1
V: TRBV12-3/TRBV12-4
CDR3: ASSLGVNTEAF

D: TRBD1
size: NA
J: TRBJ1-6
V: TRBV6-5
CDR3: ASYPPGQTNSPLH

D: TRBD2
size: NA
J: TRBJ2-7
V: TRBV10-3
CDR3: ATNPAGGLYEQY

D: NA
size: NA
J: TRBJ2-7
V: TRBV29-1
CDR3: SVAKRSSYEQY

D: TRBD2
size: NA
J: TRBJ2-2
V: TRBV15
CDR3: ATSKGTSGTGELF

D: NA
size: NA
J: TRBJ1-1
V: TRBV5-6
CDR3: ASSSEWTEAF

D: NA
size: once
J: TRBJ1-1
V: TRBV5-1
CDR3: ASSSGRGLGDTEAF

D: NA
size: NA
J: TRBJ1-1
V: TRBV7-8
CDR3: ASSLEVHTEAF

D: TRBD1
size: NA
J: TRBJ2-7
V: TRBV7-2
CDR3: ASSFGRQGYEQY

D: NA
size: NA
J: TRBJ1-5
V: TRBV18
CDR3: ASSPFDASPGQPQH

D: TRBD2
size: NA
J: TRBJ2-1
V: TRBV24-1
CDR3: ATSDSIAGGQIVNEQF

D: TRBD1
size: NA
J: TRBJ2-7
V: TRBV5-1
CDR3: ASSRGQGVIFSYEQY

D: TRBD1
size: NA
J: TRBJ1-2
V: TRBV18
CDR3: ASSPATQGLSYGYT

D: TRBD2
size: NA
J: TRBJ2-1
V: TRBV7-3
CDR3: ASSFSGSTYNEQF

D: NA
size: NA
J: TRBJ1-2
V: TRBV6-2/TRBV6-3
CDR3: ASSSKWGRLYGYT

D: NA
size: NA
J: TRBJ1-3
V: TRBV7-2
CDR3: ASSLGPSSGNTIY

D: TRBD2
size: NA
J: TRBJ2-1
V: TRBV2
CDR3: ASTVTSGLNEQF

D: TRBD2
size: once
J: TRBJ2-7
V: TRBV6-5
CDR3: ASSYGLAGGEQY

D: NA
size: NA
J: TRBJ1-1
V: TRBV11-3
CDR3: ASSLDGENTEAF

D: NA
size: NA
J: TRBJ2-7
V: TRBV11-2
CDR3: ASSLGRYEQY

D: NA
size: once
J: TRBJ1-2
V: TRBV5-4
CDR3: ASSSRDSYGYT

D: TRBD1
size: NA
J: TRBJ1-4
V: TRBV10-3
CDR3: AISRDRGEKLF

D: TRBD2
size: NA
J: TRBJ2-7
V: TRBV4-3
CDR3: ASSQGAGERDEQY

D: NA
size: NA
J: TRBJ1-5
V: TRBV19
CDR3: ASQPKYSNQPQH

D: TRBD1
size: NA
J: TRBJ1-5
V: TRBV5-1
CDR3: ASSQGQGNQPQH

D: TRBD1
size: NA
J: TRBJ2-1
V: TRBV27
CDR3: ASSPRTGAHNEQF

D: TRBD1
size: NA
J: TRBJ1-3
V: TRBV9
CDR3: ASSHRGRASGNTIY

D: TRBD2
size: NA
J: TRBJ2-7
V: TRBV19
CDR3: ASSIKRESGYEQY

D: TRBD1
size: NA
J: TRBJ2-5
V: TRBV7-7
CDR3: ASSPTGGVVETQY

D: NA
size: NA
J: TRBJ2-1
V: TRBV5-1
CDR3: ASSFDEQF

D: NA
size: NA
J: TRBJ2-2
V: TRBV5-1
CDR3: ASSPLEGLTGELF

D: NA
size: NA
J: TRBJ2-7
V: TRBV11-3
CDR3: ASSFLQADYEQY

D: NA
size: NA
J: TRBJ2-5
V: TRBV2
CDR3: ASSEALPGETQY

D: NA
size: NA
J: TRBJ1-2
V: TRBV6-1
CDR3: ASSDGVANYGYT

D: TRBD1
size: NA
J: TRBJ1-2
V: TRBV27
CDR3: ASSFGRGSFGYT

D: TRBD1
size: NA
J: TRBJ2-1
V: TRBV19
CDR3: ASSISRDRRRGEQF